This TCR beta chain was recorded in a study of blood T cell repertoires in COVID-19. V was pared by 1 base and J by 2 bases, with 18 bases between. The CDR3 totals 17 residues. In germline, CDR1 is GTSNPN, CDR2 SVGIG (reference sequence). Study processing details: Amplifying reference gene primers gave estimates of nucleated cell counts. Clones were sequenced by immunoSEQ multiplex PCR, and TCRdb holds only the in-frame ones, with some missing. V, J and clone size were drawn from that table, and D and trimming were deduced from the DNA. The data contain 150,000 to 200,000 clones, around 87% of them singletons.

The chain combines TRBV30 with TRBJ1-3; tentatively, D is TRBD1 (6 bases). Sequenced sample: peripheral blood. The sequence was collected from a man between 35 and 55 years old with active or convalescent COVID-19. CDR3 coding DNA: TGTGCCTGGAGTGGGGACTCGGGGGAGGGGGCTGGAAACACCATATATTTT. It codes for CAWSGDSGEGAGNTIYF.